A selection of T cell receptor beta chains follows, all from one sample in a study of memory B cells and T cells in multiple sclerosis. Clones were read by immunoSEQ multiplex PCR, and TCRdb kept only the in-frame ones, dropping some. The profile shows approximately 47,000 clones, over 70% of them singletons. Antigens for these TCRs are unknown. The sequenced sample was PBMCs from blood kept in culture. The receptors were gathered from a human donor with multiple sclerosis. The CDR3 runs from the conserved cysteine through the conserved F or W. A D gene is named only where the DNA matches it firmly. Expanded clones are given a class, and other clones once, few, many or no size at all.

>13|TRBV7-2|NA|NA|TRBJ1-2
TGTGCCAGCAGCCCAGGGGTTAACTATGGCTACACCTTC
CASSPGVNYGYTF
>14|TRBV6-5|NA|NA|TRBJ1-1
TGTGCCAGCAGTACCTCTCAGGGGAACACTGAAGCTTTCTTT
CASSTSQGNTEAFF
>14|TRBV27|NA|NA|TRBJ1-2
TGTGCCAGCAGTTTTCTCCCTAACTCAGAAGGCTACACCTTC
CASSFLPNSEGYTF
>14|TRBV5-1|NA|NA|TRBJ2-7
TGCGCCAGCAGCTTGGATGGACACCTCTACGAGCAGTACTTC
CASSLDGHLYEQYF
>16|TRBV9|TRBD2|NA|TRBJ2-1
TGTGCCAGCAGCGTAGACGGGCTAGCGGCCTACAATGAGCAGTTCTTC
CASSVDGLAAYNEQFF
>14|TRBV6-5|TRBD1|NA|TRBJ1-6
TGTGCCAGCAGTGAGGGGGCTCAGACTTCACCCCTCCACTTT
CASSEGAQTSPLHF
>14|TRBV18|NA|NA|TRBJ2-7
TGTGCCAGCTCATTGGGACGGTTCTCCTACGAGCAGTACTTC
CASSLGRFSYEQYF
>16|TRBV6-6|TRBD1|NA|TRBJ2-2
TGTGCCAGCACCTCCCCCCGGACAGGATACACCGGGGAGCTGTTTTTT
CASTSPRTGYTGELFF
>14|TRBV11-2|NA|NA|TRBJ2-7
TGTGCCAGCAGCTTAGAGGCACTAGACTACGAGCAGTACTTC
CASSLEALDYEQYF
>15|TRBV13|NA|NA|TRBJ1-3
TGTGCCAGCAGCTTGGGTGGCGGATACGGAAACACCATATATTTT
CASSLGGGYGNTIYF
>14|TRBV11-2|NA|few|TRBJ1-2
TGTGCCAGCAGCACCGGGCCCCGAGGGTATGGCTACACCTTC
CASSTGPRGYGYTF
>13|TRBV30|NA|few|TRBJ2-2
TGTGCCTGGAGAAGGGGTTGGGCCGGGGAGCTGTTTTTT
CAWRRGWAGELFF
>15|TRBV5-6|NA|NA|TRBJ1-2
TGTGCCAGCAGCTTGGATCAGGTTCACCACTATGGCTACACCTTC
CASSLDQVHHYGYTF
>10|TRBV7-2|NA|few|TRBJ1-2
TGTGCCTTGGTTAGGGAGGGCTACACCTTC
CALVREGYTF
>13|TRBV27|NA|NA|TRBJ2-5
TGTGCCAGCAGTCCGGGACCCTTAGCGACCCAGTACTTC
CASSPGPLATQYF
>14|TRBV15|NA|NA|TRBJ2-4
TGTGCCACCAGCGGACGGGGGACCCAAAACATTCAGTACTTC
CATSGRGTQNIQYF
>13|TRBV7-9|NA|NA|TRBJ2-3
TGTGCCAGCAGCTTAGGGGCGGTGGATACGCAGTATTTT
CASSLGAVDTQYF
>15|TRBV4-1|NA|NA|TRBJ2-7
TGCGCCAGCAGCCAAGATCTTTTGAATTCCTACGAGCAGTACTTC
CASSQDLLNSYEQYF
>13|TRBV19|NA|NA|TRBJ1-1
TGTGCCAGTGCCGCAGTTATAGTCGCTGAAGCTTTCTTT
CASAAVIVAEAFF
>18|TRBV30|NA|NA|TRBJ2-2
TGTGCCTGGAGTGTACTTGGGAGACAACTTCAGAACACCGGGGAGCTGTTTTTT
CAWSVLGRQLQNTGELFF